This TCR beta chain comes out of a study of blood T cell repertoires in COVID-19. Study background: Whether acute or convalescent, the COVID-19 samples came from the United States, Italy and Spain. T cells, B-cell-depleted T cells, or PBMCs provided the cDNA or gDNA that served as material.

V was cut by 0 bases and J by 8 bases, with 6 bases left in between. The CDR3 runs 13 residues. CDR1 is SGHRS and CDR2 is YFSETQ in the germline V gene. Per the original data handling: The authors estimated nucleated cell counts from reference gene primer amplification. Only in-frame clones appear in the TCRdb table, and some are missing; sequencing was by immunoSEQ multiplex PCR. That table is the source of V, J and clone size, and D and trimming were worked out from the DNA. The sample consists of over 65,000 clones, roughly 89% of them appearing once. The specimen sequenced was peripheral blood. The chain joins TRBV5-1 to TRBJ1-6, with D unresolved. This TCR derives from a man between 25 and 39 years old with acute or convalescent COVID-19. CDR3 nucleotides: TGCGCCAGCAGCTTGGCGGGGTATTCACCCCTCCACTTT. Protein product: CASSLAGYSPLHF.